These 31 T cell receptor beta chains share one sample of origin, sequenced in a study of T-cell reconstitution after alpha-beta-depleted transplantation in children. It was with unique molecular identifiers that the TCRbeta library was prepared. Each CDR3 protein is one row after TCRdb ran MiXCR on the PCR reads. The data show a few hundred thousand distinct CDR3 sequences, roughly a tenth seen once. The source material was PBMCs, sampled before TCRalphabeta/CD19-depleted stem cell transplant. Receptors were obtained from a child younger than two with acute myeloid leukemia, due to receive a stem cell transplant.

This clonotype was seen a few times. This CDR3 reads CASSQGQGGRTEAFF. CDR3 sequence (DNA): TGTGCCAGCAGCCAAGGGCAGGGAGGACGGACTGAAGCTTTCTTT. The V gene is TRBV3-1, the J gene TRBJ1-1, with D possibly being TRBD1 (5 bases). Germline CDR1 reads LGHDT; CDR2 reads YNNKEL (reference sequence). The V end lost 1 base, the J end lost 5 bases, and 14 bases lay between the germline ends. The CDR3 extends over 15 amino acids. The complete variable domain, with remaining parts taken from reference TRBV3-1 and TRBJ1-1, reads DTAVSQTPKYLVTQMGNDKSIKCEQNLGHDTMYWYKQDSKKFLKIMFSYNNKELIINETVPNRFSPKSPDKAHLNLHINSLELGDSAVYFCASSQGQGGRTEAFFGQGTRLTVV.

This clonotype was observed many times. This chain uses TRBV5-1 with TRBJ1-1; D gene unclear. Germline V gene sequence: CDR1 SGHRS, CDR2 YFSETQ. V lost 0 bases, J lost 7 bases, and 10 bases lay in between. The CDR3 contains 13 residues. The CDR3 reads CASSLEVAGEAFF. The CDR3 bases are TGCGCCAGCAGCTTGGAGGTGGCCGGTGAAGCTTTCTTT. The whole variable domain, remainder taken from reference TRBV5-1 and TRBJ1-1, is KAGVTQTPRYLIKTRGQQVTLSCSPISGHRSVSWYQQTPGQGLQFLFEYFSETQRNKGNFPGRFSGRQFSNSRSEMNVSTLELGDSALYLCASSLEVAGEAFFGQGTRLTVV.

The sample holds many counts of this clonotype. The chain is built from TRBV20-1 and TRBJ2-6; no definite D call. Trimming took off 4 bases at V and 2 bases at J, with 6 bases between the two ends. Per the germline V gene, CDR1 is DFQATT and CDR2 is SNEGSKA (reference sequence). The length of the CDR3 is 13 residues. The CDR3 region is CSATGAGANVLTF. The CDR3 region has the DNA TGCAGTGCTACGGGCGCTGGGGCCAACGTCCTGACTTTC.

This clonotype was observed many times. The CDR3 protein is CASSDGVRYGYTF. The CDR3 nucleotides read TGTGCCAGCAGTGATGGGGTACGGTATGGCTACACCTTC. The V gene is TRBV25-1, the J gene TRBJ1-2; D is unresolved. This CDR3 is built from 13 residues. V lost 3 bases and J 5 bases, leaving 10 bases between the germline ends. Germline values: CDR1 MGHDK, CDR2 SYGVNS.

The chain carries TRBV20-1 and TRBJ1-5; TRBD1 might be the D (6 bases). The V gene's germline CDR1 is DFQATT and CDR2 SNEGSKA (reference sequence). The CDR3 covers 15 residues. With 0 bases removed from V and 7 bases from J, the gap between germline ends came to 16 bases. CDR3 loop: CSARDPQGPNQPQHF. In nucleotides, the CDR3 is TGCAGTGCTAGAGATCCCCAGGGGCCAAACCAGCCCCAGCATTTT.

The table lists this clonotype with many counts. The V gene is TRBV7-8, the J gene TRBJ2-7, with D possibly TRBD1 on 7 matching bases. Deletions cut 2 bases from V and 7 bases from J, with 21 bases between. The CDR3 contains 16 residues. Germline-derived CDR1 and CDR2 are SGHVS and FQNEAQ. The chain's CDR3 is CASSLKVGRGAQEQYF. CDR3 coding DNA: TGTGCCAGCAGCTTAAAGGTTGGCAGGGGGGCACAAGAGCAGTACTTC.

This clonotype was picked up many times. The chain couples TRBV5-1 to TRBJ2-1, with 12 bases fitting TRBD2. The CDR3 contains 15 residues. The V segment lost 3 bases and the J segment 4 bases; nucleotides outside the gene matches: 2. Germline CDR1 and CDR2: SGHRS and YFSETQ. The CDR3 loop is CASSSSGGEYNEQFF. The CDR3 DNA is TGCGCCAGCAGCTCTAGCGGGGGGGAGTACAATGAGCAGTTCTTC.

This clonotype was seen repeatedly, ten times or more. The rearrangement uses TRBV7-9 and TRBJ1-1; D uncertain. From germline, CDR1 is SEHNR and CDR2 FQNEAQ (reference sequence). V was clipped by 5 bases and J by 11 bases, with 21 bases between them. This CDR3 has 14 amino acids. The CDR3, as DNA: TGTGCCAGCAGCCCCATAGACCCGACCAGTATTGCTTTCTTT. It yields the protein CASSPIDPTSIAFF.

This clonotype has at least ten counts. The chain is built from TRBV5-1 and TRBJ1-5, with D perhaps TRBD1 (5 bases). Per germline, CDR1 SGHRS and CDR2 YFSETQ. This CDR3 region has 14 residues. Trimming pared 5 bases from V and 4 bases from J, leaving 13 bases between. DNA of the CDR3: TGCGCCAGCAGTCCAGGGTTAATGAATCAGCCCCAGCATTTT. Translation: CASSPGLMNQPQHF.

This clonotype has a count of ten or more. The V and J genes are TRBV5-1 and TRBJ2-4; D is possibly TRBD2 (6 bases). Germline V gives CDR1 SGHRS, CDR2 YFSETQ. The length of the CDR3 is 16 residues. Deletions cut 4 bases from V and 1 base from J, with 15 bases between. The CDR3 reads CASSPRDSLAKNIQYF. The CDR3 nucleotides are TGCGCCAGCAGCCCAAGGGACTCCCTGGCCAAAAACATTCAGTACTTC.

This clonotype was counted many times. This chain connects TRBV10-3 to TRBJ2-7; D could derive from TRBD1 or TRBD2 (5 bases each). Trimming removed 0 bases from V and 0 bases from J, with 12 bases in between. This CDR3 region has 16 residues. Germline V gives CDR1 ENHRY, CDR2 SYGVKD. This CDR3 is CAISESMAGSSYEQYF. The CDR3 region has the DNA TGTGCCATCAGTGAGTCGATGGCAGGGAGCTCCTACGAGCAGTACTTC.

This clonotype occurred many times. The J gene is TRBJ2-5, the V gene TRBV29-1; D unresolved. There are 11 residues in the CDR3. Germline values: CDR1 SQVTM, CDR2 ANQGSEA. Trimming left V 4 bases short and J 5 bases short, with 8 bases between. This CDR3 reads CSVVFVETQYF. The CDR3 region has the DNA TGCAGCGTTGTGTTCGTGGAGACCCAGTACTTC.

In this sample, this clonotype turned up many times. The V gene is TRBV18, the J gene TRBJ2-3; the D is unclear. Trimming took 2 bases from V and 4 from J, leaving 16 bases between them. Germline-derived CDR1 and CDR2 are KGHSH and LQKENI. The CDR3 totals 16 residues. The CDR3 DNA follows: TGTGCCAGCTCACCAAAGCCATGGGATCGGGCAGATACGCAGTATTTT. It yields the protein CASSPKPWDRADTQYF.

This clonotype was detected ten times or more. The V gene is TRBV4-3, the J gene TRBJ2-1; 13 bases are shared with TRBD2. CDR1 is LGHNA, CDR2 YSLEER, per germline. J lost 8 bases, V lost 3 bases, and 4 bases had no gene match. CDR3 length: 15 amino acids. CDR3 residues: CASSQAGLAGDEQFF. The CDR3 coding sequence is TGCGCCAGCAGCCAGGCAGGACTAGCGGGAGATGAGCAGTTCTTC.

Worth noting for this clonotype: With a much larger clone just one base away, this may be a read error. The chain employs TRBV4-1 and TRBJ1-2, with D possibly matching TRBD1 (6 bases). CDR1 and CDR2 (germline): MGHRA, YSYEKL. This CDR3 is 14 amino acids long. The CDR3 nucleotides read TGCGCCATCAGCCCTAGGACAGCTAACTATGGCTACACCTTC. This sequence encodes CAISPRTANYGYTF.

In this sample, this clonotype turned up many times. V usage is TRBV20-1 and J usage is TRBJ1-4, with 9 bases lining up with TRBD1. With 3 bases clipped from V and 8 bases from J, the junction kept 10 bases outside the gene matches. Germline assignment: CDR1 DFQATT and CDR2 SNEGSKA (reference sequence). The CDR3 contains 15 residues. The CDR3 coding sequence is TGCAGTGCTAGTCCCGGACAGGGGATAGGAGAAAAACTGTTTTTT. It specifies CSASPGQGIGEKLFF.

This clonotype appeared many times. The V gene is TRBV5-1, the J gene TRBJ2-1, with D hard to call. Trimming left V 2 bases short and J 8 bases short, with 11 bases between. Germline loops: CDR1 SGHRS, CDR2 YFSETQ. The CDR3 is made up of 13 amino acids. CDR3 region: CASSFPSPDEQFF. As DNA, the CDR3 is TGCGCCAGCAGCTTTCCGAGCCCGGATGAGCAGTTCTTC. The variable domain in full, with the rest retrieved from reference TRBV5-1 and TRBJ2-1, is KAGVTQTPRYLIKTRGQQVTLSCSPISGHRSVSWYQQTPGQGLQFLFEYFSETQRNKGNFPGRFSGRQFSNSRSEMNVSTLELGDSALYLCASSFPSPDEQFFGPGTRLTVL.

This clonotype came up many times. V gene TRBV12-3 or TRBV12-4 combines with J gene TRBJ1-2; 7 nucleotides line up with TRBD1. This CDR3 is 13 amino acids long. J gave up 5 bases and V 4 bases, and 4 bases lay outside the gene matches. CDR3 bases: TGTGCCAGCAGTTCTGTCAGGGGGTATGGCTACACCTTC. Protein product: CASSSVRGYGYTF.

This clonotype was counted many times. The chain is built from TRBV15 and TRBJ1-1; D may be TRBD1 (5 bases). V lost 6 bases and J lost 1, with 9 bases in between. Looked up from germline, CDR1 is LNHNV and CDR2 is YYDKDF (reference sequence). The CDR3 covers 13 residues. CDR3 sequence (DNA): TGTGCCACCAGAGTTCAGGGGAACACTGAAGCTTTCTTT. Translation: CATRVQGNTEAFF.

This clonotype was counted many times. V and J are TRBV5-6 and TRBJ1-1; no definite D call. The germline gives CDR1 SGHDT, CDR2 YYEEEE. CDR3 length: 15 residues. Trimming pared 1 base from V and 1 base from J, leaving 11 bases between. CDR3 in DNA: TGTGCCAGCAGCTTGAAGATTGGGTGGAACACTGAAGCTTTCTTT. Residues: CASSLKIGWNTEAFF.

On this clonotype: A much larger clonotype is one base distant, so this may be a read error. The chain couples TRBV20-1 to TRBJ1-2; D not certain. This CDR3 comprises 13 residues. CDR1 is DFQATT and CDR2 is SNEGSKA in the germline V gene (reference sequence). Trimming removed 6 bases from V and 8 bases from J, with 19 bases in between. The CDR3 DNA is TGCAGTGCCAAAGGAGGGATCTCAAACGGCTACACCTTC. It yields the protein CSAKGGISNGYTF.

The chain couples TRBV12-3 or TRBV12-4 to TRBJ2-5, with a weak D call TRBD2 (5 bases). CDR3 length: 14 residues. V was shortened by 4 bases and J by 1 base, with 10 bases between the two germline ends. DNA for the CDR3: TGTGCCAGCAGTTGGACCGGGGTCCAAGAGACCCAGTACTTC. It specifies CASSWTGVQETQYF.

In this sample, this clonotype turned up many times. The chain joins TRBV12-3 or TRBV12-4 to TRBJ2-1; maybe TRBD1 (5 bases). Trimming shortened V by 5 bases and J by 7 bases, and 9 bases separated the two germline ends. The CDR3 loop spans 12 amino acids. The CDR3 DNA is TGTGCCAGCAGTCCTCAGGGTAATGAGCAGTTCTTC. Translation: CASSPQGNEQFF.

This clonotype occurred many times. The chain uses TRBV12-3 or TRBV12-4 and TRBJ2-2; D perhaps matches TRBD1 (5 bases). Trimming stripped 6 bases from V and 0 bases from J, with 11 bases between. The CDR3 has 15 amino acids. The CDR3 coding sequence is TGTGCCAGCAGCTACAGGCGACCGAACACCGGGGAGCTGTTTTTT. It yields the protein CASSYRRPNTGELFF.

This clonotype was counted between two and nine times. The gene calls are TRBV20-1 and TRBJ2-7; D is undetermined. Trimming took 0 bases from V and 6 from J, leaving 18 bases between them. The CDR3 length is 15 residues. Germline V lookup: CDR1 DFQATT, CDR2 SNEGSKA (reference sequence). The CDR3 reads CSARDRLAVVGEQYF. CDR3 sequence (DNA): TGCAGTGCTAGAGATCGGCTGGCCGTGGTTGGCGAGCAGTACTTC.

This clonotype was seen many times. The chain couples TRBV29-1 to TRBJ1-5; a weak D match, TRBD1 (5 bases). The V and J ends lost 4 bases and 4 bases respectively, with 14 bases between them. This CDR3 has 14 residues. The V gene's germline CDR1 is SQVTM and CDR2 ANQGSEA. Here the CDR3 DNA reads TGCAGCGTTGTTTATGGGGGGACGAATCAGCCCCAGCATTTT. Its protein product is CSVVYGGTNQPQHF.

This clonotype was observed a handful of times. The chain uses TRBV7-9 and TRBJ2-7, with 11 bases fitting TRBD2. V gave up 6 bases and J gave up 7 bases; unmatched junction bases: 8. The CDR3 consists of 14 residues. Per germline, CDR1 SEHNR and CDR2 FQNEAQ (reference sequence). The CDR3 DNA follows: TGTGCCAGCAGGCCTACTAGCGGGAGAAAGGAGCAGTACTTC. This gives the protein CASRPTSGRKEQYF.

This clonotype came up many times. The genes are TRBV12-3 or TRBV12-4 and TRBJ2-5; no firm D call. The CDR3 has 13 amino acids. V was cut by 2 bases and J by 4 bases, with 8 bases left in between. In DNA form, the CDR3 reads TGTGCCAGCAGTTTAAATGAGCGAGAGACCCAGTACTTC. This translates into CASSLNERETQYF.

This clonotype showed up many times. V and J are TRBV28 and TRBJ2-1; D is perhaps TRBD1 (6 bases). With 5 bases removed from V and 4 bases from J, the gap between germline ends came to 15 bases. The CDR3 consists of 15 residues. Germline CDR1 is MDHEN and CDR2 is SYDVKM. The CDR3, as DNA: TGTGCCAGCAGTCCCCCCCCGACAGGATACAATGAGCAGTTCTTC. It specifies CASSPPPTGYNEQFF.

This rearrangement joins TRBV11-2 to TRBJ1-1, with a weak D call TRBD1 (6 bases). There are 16 residues in the CDR3. Per germline, CDR1 SGHAT and CDR2 FQNNGV. V was trimmed by 5 bases and J by 0 bases, leaving 16 bases between them. The CDR3 sequence: CASSIVTGGMNTEAFF. The CDR3 DNA is TGTGCCAGCAGCATCGTGACAGGAGGAATGAACACTGAAGCTTTCTTT.

In its sample, this clonotype was seen many times. This chain links TRBV11-1 with TRBJ2-4; D possibly corresponds to TRBD2 (6 bases). Trimming removed 9 bases from V and 7 bases from J, with 19 bases in between. CDR3 length: 14 residues. Germline V gene data show CDR1 as SGHAT and CDR2 as FQDESV (reference sequence). The CDR3 sequence is CASKGPGLGNIQYF. The CDR3 nucleotides read TGTGCCAGTAAAGGTCCGGGACTGGGGAACATTCAGTACTTC. Together with reference TRBV11-1 and TRBJ2-4, the CDR3 gives the full variable domain: EAEVAQSPRYKITEKSQAVAFWCDPISGHATLYWYRQILGQGPELLVQFQDESVVDDSQLPKDRFSAERLKGVDSTLKIQPAELGDSAMYLCASKGPGLGNIQYFGAGTRLSVL.